Below, 30 T cell receptor beta chains from the same sample are listed, as sequenced in a study of T cells in localized non-small cell lung cancer. Sequencing used immunoSEQ multiplex PCR; TCRdb keeps in-frame clones, though not all of them. This table holds around 30,000 clones, around 80% found once. The specimen was peripheral blood, collected before any cancer treatment. The origin of the receptors is a male donor older than 55 with stage III squamous cell lung carcinoma.

This clone occurred a few times. The chain recombines TRBV2 with TRBJ1-1; TRBD1 is a possible D gene (5 bases). CDR3 length: 13 amino acids. Per the germline V gene, CDR1 is SNHLY and CDR2 is FYNNEI. Between the trimmed V and J ends, which lost 2 bases and 11 bases, there was a span of 15 bases. The CDR3 DNA is TGTGCCAGCAGTGAAAGGTCAGGGCGGCGGGCTTTCTTT. Its translation: CASSERSGRRAFF.

The V call is TRBV28, the J call TRBJ1-5; D not certain. V was clipped by 3 bases and J by 0 bases, with 9 bases between them. Germline values: CDR1 MDHEN, CDR2 SYDVKM. The CDR3 is made up of 15 amino acids. The CDR3 bases are TGTGCCAGCAGTTTCACCTTGGATAGCAATCAGCCCCAGCATTTT. Its translation is CASSFTLDSNQPQHF.

J is TRBJ2-7 and V is TRBV4-3; tentatively, D is TRBD2 (7 bases). The CDR3 totals 13 residues. Germline-derived CDR1 and CDR2 are LGHNA and YSLEER. The germline V and J ends were trimmed by 0 bases and 11 bases, with 14 bases remaining between them. The CDR3 nucleotides are TGCGCCAGCAGCCAAGATCGGGGGGCAGTCAAGTACTTC. Protein: CASSQDRGAVKYF.

V gene TRBV6-6 combines with J gene TRBJ1-2; D is unclear. The length of the CDR3 is 12 residues. Germline CDR1 MNHNY, CDR2 SVGAGI (reference sequence). Trimming took off 7 bases at V and 2 bases at J, with 8 bases between the two ends. The CDR3 DNA reads as TGTGCCAGCACGTCGAACAACTATGGCTACACCTTC. Its translation: CASTSNNYGYTF.

Turning to this clone: This sample includes further DNA sequences coding for the same CDR3. This sequence joins TRBV9 and TRBJ1-1; 7 positions match TRBD1. The J segment lost 3 bases and the V segment lost 3 bases, leaving 2 bases of the junction unmatched. Germline values: CDR1 SGDLS, CDR2 YYNGEE. CDR3 size: 13 residues. CDR3 coding DNA: TGTGCCAGCAGCGGGCAGGGGGACACTGAAGCTTTCTTT. Encoded protein: CASSGQGDTEAFF.

The rearrangement links TRBV2 to TRBJ2-1; TRBD2 is a possible D gene (7 bases). The CDR3 runs to 13 residues. Germline V gives CDR1 SNHLY, CDR2 FYNNEI. V lost 8 bases to trimming and J lost 7 bases, with 15 bases between them. The CDR3 here is CASETGGGNEQFF. CDR3 sequence (DNA): TGTGCCAGCGAAACGGGGGGCGGGAATGAGCAGTTCTTC.

The V and J genes are TRBV28 and TRBJ1-6; D is unclear. The CDR3 loop spans 16 amino acids. Trimming took 3 bases from V and 0 from J, leaving 9 bases between them. In germline, CDR1 is MDHEN, CDR2 SYDVKM. CDR3 in DNA: TGTGCCAGCAGTTTCGTTCCTAGCTCCTATAATTCACCCCTCCACTTT. The encoded protein is CASSFVPSSYNSPLHF. The full variable domain, rest sourced from reference TRBV28 and TRBJ1-6, is DVKVTQSSRYLVKRTGEKVFLECVQDMDHENMFWYRQDPGLGLRLIYFSYDVKMKEKGDIPEGYSVSREKKERFSLILESASTNQTSMYLCASSFVPSSYNSPLHFGNGTRLTVT.

This clone is a singleton in its sample. J is TRBJ2-7 and V is TRBV5-1, with 9 bases aligning to TRBD2. V trimming: 2 bases; J trimming: 0 bases; junction bases outside the gene matches: 3. The germline CDR1 and CDR2 sequences are SGHRS and YFSETQ. This CDR3 is 15 amino acids long. The CDR3 loop is CASSFTSGFSYEQYF. Written as DNA, the CDR3 is TGCGCCAGCAGCTTCACTAGCGGGTTCTCCTACGAGCAGTACTTC.

The J gene is TRBJ2-3, the V gene TRBV27; 9 positions match TRBD2. CDR3 length equals 15 residues. After removal of 7 bases from V and 4 bases from J, the junction contained 9 bases not matched to a gene. Germline V gene data show CDR1 as MNHEY and CDR2 as SMNVEV (reference sequence). The CDR3 loop reads CASKILAGAPDTQYF. Here the CDR3 DNA reads TGTGCCAGCAAAATACTAGCGGGCGCTCCAGATACGCAGTATTTT.

The chain links TRBV6-1 to TRBJ1-4; no definite D call. This CDR3 is built from 13 residues. V lost 4 bases to trimming and J lost 8 bases, with 11 bases between them. Germline assignment: CDR1 MNHNS and CDR2 SASEGT. CDR3 protein: CASSGSQVEKLFF. DNA of the CDR3: TGTGCCAGCAGTGGGTCTCAGGTGGAAAAACTGTTTTTT.

A remark on this clone: As the CDR3 is not closed by the conserved phenylalanine or tryptophan, this likely results from a read error. V and J are TRBV9 and TRBJ1-1, with D perhaps matching TRBD1 (5 bases). The CDR3 runs to 14 residues. Germline CDR1 SGDLS, CDR2 YYNGEE. Trimming shortened V by 4 bases and J by 5 bases, and 15 bases separated the two germline ends. The CDR3 protein is CASSPRGVGTEAFL. Here the CDR3 DNA reads TGTGCCAGCAGCCCGAGGGGTGTGGGTACTGAAGCTTTCCTT.

The chain links TRBV19 to TRBJ2-1, with 9 bases that match TRBD2. CDR3 size: 17 residues. V lost 5 bases, J lost 7 bases, and 15 bases stayed unmatched. The germline V gene encodes CDR1 LNHDA and CDR2 SQIVND (reference sequence). CDR3 in DNA: TGTGCCAGTAGTTCCCCCCGACTAGCGGACCTAAGGAATGAGCAGTTCTTC. Translation gives CASSSPRLADLRNEQFF.

Remarks on this clone: A read error may account for a junction end that differs from germline. The chain combines TRBV11-1 with TRBJ2-7; a possible D gene is TRBD1 (6 bases). This CDR3 region has 13 residues. Germline CDR1 is SGHAT and CDR2 is FQDESV (reference sequence). The chain's CDR3 is CASTLGQTYEQYF. DNA for the CDR3: TGTGCCAGCACCTTAGGACAGACCTACGAGCAGTACTTC. The entire variable domain, with the rest obtained from reference TRBV11-1 and TRBJ2-7, is as follows: EAEVAQSPRYKITEKSQAVAFWCDPISGHATLYWYRQILGQGPELLVQFQDESVVDDSQLPKDRFSAERLKGVDSTLKIQPAELGDSAMYLCASTLGQTYEQYFGPGTRLTVT.

The V gene is TRBV5-8, the J gene TRBJ2-1; TRBD2 matches at 11 bases. CDR3 length: 16 residues. J gave up 4 bases and V 2 bases, and 5 bases lay outside the gene matches. The germline gives CDR1 SGHTS, CDR2 YDEGEE. Written as DNA, the CDR3 is TGTGCCAGCAGCTTCCAGACTAGCGGGGTTTACAATGAGCAGTTCTTC. This sequence encodes CASSFQTSGVYNEQFF. The full variable domain, in which reference TRBV5-8 and TRBJ2-1 provide the parts outside the CDR3, is EAGVTQSPTHLIKTRGQQATLRCSPISGHTSVYWYQQALGLGLQFLLWYDEGEERNRGNFPPRFSGRQFPNYSSELNVNALELEDSALYLCASSFQTSGVYNEQFFGPGTRLTVL.

The chain has TRBV7-2 and TRBJ2-7; D call uncertain. Germline V gene sequence: CDR1 SGHTA, CDR2 FQGNSA. V was cut by 1 base and J by 0 bases, with 10 bases left in between. The length of the CDR3 is 15 residues. The CDR3 is CASSLVERSSYEQYF. Written as DNA, the CDR3 is TGTGCCAGCAGCTTAGTTGAGAGAAGCTCCTACGAGCAGTACTTC. Drawing the rest from reference TRBV7-2 and TRBJ2-7, the complete variable domain is GAGVSQSPSNKVTEKGKDVELRCDPISGHTALYWYRQSLGQGLEFLIYFQGNSAPDKSGLPSDRFSAERTGGSVSTLTIQRTQQEDSAVYLCASSLVERSSYEQYFGPGTRLTVT.

V is TRBV6-1 and J is TRBJ2-3; D call uncertain. This CDR3 region has 14 residues. V lost 10 bases and J 0 bases, leaving 14 bases between the germline ends. CDR1 is MNHNS, CDR2 SASEGT, per germline. Here the CDR3 DNA reads TGTGCCACAAGGAGCTTAACCAGCACAGATACGCAGTATTTT. As protein: CATRSLTSTDTQYF.

The chain carries TRBV27 and TRBJ2-3; 10 nucleotides match TRBD2. The CDR3 extends over 13 amino acids. Germline V gives CDR1 MNHEY, CDR2 SMNVEV (reference sequence). V gave up 7 bases and J gave up 4 bases; unmatched junction bases: 2. The CDR3 sequence: CASKLAGSDTQYF. The CDR3 region has the DNA TGTGCCAGCAAACTAGCGGGATCAGATACGCAGTATTTT.

J is TRBJ2-7 and V is TRBV6-6; D call uncertain. Germline V CDR1 and CDR2: MNHNY, SVGAGI (reference sequence). The CDR3 is 11 amino acids. V was pared by 10 bases and J by 6 bases, with 13 bases between. The CDR3 here is CAISKGREQYF. DNA of the CDR3: TGTGCCATCTCGAAAGGGCGCGAGCAGTACTTC.

This chain joins TRBV6-5 and TRBJ1-2, with D unclear. V lost 4 bases and J lost 4, with 13 bases in between. This CDR3 has 14 amino acids. Germline V gene sequence: CDR1 MNHEY, CDR2 SVGAGI. This chain's CDR3 is CASSSPRTGYGYTF. CDR3 DNA sequence: TGTGCCAGCAGTTCCCCTAGGACGGGCTATGGCTACACCTTC.

The chain employs TRBV7-6 and TRBJ1-3; D might be TRBD1 (5 bases). V shed 5 bases and J shed 4 bases, with 12 bases lying between them. Germline CDR1 reads SGHVS; CDR2 reads FNYEAQ. This CDR3 is 14 amino acids long. CDR3 DNA sequence: TGTGCCAGCAGCCGCAACGGGGGGGGAAACACCATATATTTT. It translates to CASSRNGGGNTIYF.

This clone occurred a few times. The sample has other DNA sequences that encode this CDR3 too. The chain carries TRBV19 and TRBJ1-5; D call uncertain. The germline V gene encodes CDR1 LNHDA and CDR2 SQIVND (reference sequence). V was shortened by 2 bases and J by 0 bases, with 8 bases between the two germline ends. The CDR3 loop spans 15 amino acids. This CDR3 is CASSIIGDSNQPQHF. In DNA form, the CDR3 reads TGTGCCAGTAGTATAATAGGAGATAGCAATCAGCCCCAGCATTTT.

DNA of the CDR3: TGTGCCAGCAGCCAACGGGGCAGCTCTGGAAACACCATATATTTT. It translates to CASSQRGSSGNTIYF. This sequence joins TRBV9 and TRBJ1-3; possible D gene TRBD1, 5 bases. The CDR3 length is 15 residues. V was trimmed by 4 bases and J by 0 bases, leaving 11 bases between them. Germline values: CDR1 SGDLS, CDR2 YYNGEE.

The chain couples TRBV10-3 to TRBJ2-3, with 9 bases lining up with TRBD1. This CDR3 region has 14 residues. V was clipped by 5 bases and J by 8 bases; unmatched bases: 8. Germline V gene lookup returns CDR1 ENHRY and CDR2 SYGVKD. The CDR3 here is CAISPGQGSGTQYF. CDR3 sequence (DNA): TGTGCCATCAGTCCGGGACAGGGTAGTGGTACGCAGTATTTT.

The chain employs TRBV19 and TRBJ2-5; the D gene could be TRBD1 or TRBD2 (5 bases each). Germline loops: CDR1 LNHDA, CDR2 SQIVND (reference sequence). This CDR3 is built from 12 residues. V was pared by 8 bases and J by 5 bases, with 12 bases between. The DNA of the CDR3 is TGTGCCAGTGGTCCCGAGGGGGAGACCCAGTACTTC. Protein sequence: CASGPEGETQYF.

The chain employs TRBV15 and TRBJ2-7, with 12 bases matching TRBD2. The CDR3 length is 19 residues. Unmatched junction bases numbered 14, after V lost 0 bases and J lost 5 bases. Per germline, CDR1 LNHNV and CDR2 YYDKDF (reference sequence). CDR3 coding DNA: TGTGCCACCAGCAGAGATCTAGCGGGAGGGCCGAGTCCCCTCCACGAGCAGTACTTC. Amino acids: CATSRDLAGGPSPLHEQYF.

The chain employs TRBV19 and TRBJ2-7; the D is unclear. The CDR3 loop spans 12 amino acids. The germline gives CDR1 LNHDA, CDR2 SQIVND (reference sequence). The V and J ends lost 4 bases and 2 bases respectively, with 6 bases between them. The CDR3 nucleotides read TGTGCCAGTAGTAGTCTCGCCTACGAGCAGTACTTC. Its protein product is CASSSLAYEQYF.

DNA of the CDR3: TGTGCCAGCTCACCCGGACAGGGGTGGAGCAATGAGCAGTTCTTC. This translates into CASSPGQGWSNEQFF. The chain employs TRBV18 and TRBJ2-1, with TRBD1 matching over 9 bases. The V gene's germline CDR1 is KGHSH and CDR2 LQKENI. The length of the CDR3 is 15 residues. V shed 3 bases and J 6 bases; nucleotides not matched to a gene: 6.

The chain joins TRBV28 to TRBJ1-3; D is unresolved. The germline V and J ends were trimmed by 4 bases and 3 bases, with 10 bases remaining between them. This CDR3 has 14 residues. Germline V gives CDR1 MDHEN, CDR2 SYDVKM. CDR3 loop: CASSSSYLGNTIYF. In DNA, the CDR3 is TGTGCCAGCAGTTCCTCCTATCTTGGAAACACCATATATTTT. Variable domain in full (rest from reference TRBV28 and TRBJ1-3): DVKVTQSSRYLVKRTGEKVFLECVQDMDHENMFWYRQDPGLGLRLIYFSYDVKMKEKGDIPEGYSVSREKKERFSLILESASTNQTSMYLCASSSSYLGNTIYFGEGSWLTVV.

This chain joins TRBV11-1 and TRBJ1-2, with D tentatively TRBD1 (6 bases). The CDR3 covers 14 residues. The germline V gene has CDR1 SGHAT and CDR2 FQDESV (reference sequence). V was trimmed by 1 base and J by 3 bases, leaving 9 bases between them. CDR3 sequence (DNA): TGTGCCAGCAGCTTAGGTCCAGGGGACTATGGCTACACCTTC. Its protein is CASSLGPGDYGYTF.

J is TRBJ1-6 and V is TRBV5-1; 8 bases are a match to TRBD1. The V gene's germline CDR1 is SGHRS and CDR2 YFSETQ. The CDR3 length is 15 residues. The ends lost 1 base at V and 9 bases at J; junction bases unmatched: 6. As DNA, the CDR3 is TGCGCCAGCAGCTTGAGTTCAGGGGGCGGTTCACCCCTCCACTTT. It specifies CASSLSSGGGSPLHF.